This TCR beta chain was captured by sequencing in a study of beta chain features in type 1 diabetes. Overall study findings and caveats: In every one of the four CD4+ subsets, TCRB CDR3s were moderately but significantly shorter in Type 1 diabetes patients. For type 1 diabetes patients, VDJ junctions showed fewer insertions and more deletions.

Expressed TCRB transcripts were sequenced because the entire RNA isolate underwent reverse transcription. Using immunoSEQ multiplex PCR, the repertoire was profiled, and TCRdb retains in-frame clones only, with some absent. Of 600,000 to 750,000 clones in the sample, over 10% are singletons; the top ten hold around 0.12%. There are a few counts of this clone. Antigen specificity is unknown. Germline CDR1 and CDR2: SGHTA and FQGNSA. The CDR3 sequence is 17 residues long. J was trimmed by 5 bases and V by 3 bases; bases with no gene match: 12. The TCR sequence derives from a man younger than 45 with type 1 diabetes. The chain couples TRBV7-2 to TRBJ2-3; 9 bases align to TRBD2. The material sequenced was naive CD4+ T cells from blood. Here the CDR3 DNA reads TGTGCCAGCAGCTTGTCTGCGGGCGGGGGGGCCCAAGATACGCAGTATTTT. It translates to CASSLSAGGGAQDTQYF.